Below, 14 T cell receptor beta chains from the same sample are listed, as sequenced in a study of cytomegalovirus exposure and HLA in healthy donors. Vbeta (60) and Jbeta (13) primers were used in the PCR. The repertoire was sequenced with immunoSEQ multiplex PCR; TCRdb's copy has only in-frame clones and lacks some. The repertoire holds 160,000 or so clones, with roughly four fifths as singletons. The sequenced sample was PBMCs. Receptors were obtained from a man between 35 and 55 years old in good health and CMV-seronegative.

The chain uses TRBV19 and TRBJ2-2, with 9 positions matching TRBD1. J was trimmed by 1 base and V by 5 bases; bases with no gene match: 8. The CDR3 has 17 amino acids. Germline V gene sequence: CDR1 LNHDA, CDR2 SQIVND (reference sequence). CDR3 nucleotides: TGTGCCAGTAGTGGGAACAGGGGGCGCGGGAACACCGGGGAGCTGTTTTTT. The encoded protein is CASSGNRGRGNTGELFF.

The chain has TRBV27 and TRBJ2-1; 9 bases fit TRBD2. V lost 1 base, J lost 0 bases, and 13 bases stayed unmatched. CDR1 and CDR2 (germline): MNHEY, SMNVEV (reference sequence). The CDR3 is 20 amino acids. The CDR3 reads CASSLLAVAGALSSYNEQFF. The CDR3 DNA reads as TGTGCCAGCAGTTTATTAGCCGTAGCGGGAGCCCTTAGCTCCTACAATGAGCAGTTCTTC.

The chain links TRBV2 to TRBJ1-5; 10 bases map to TRBD1. The length of the CDR3 is 16 residues. Trimming at V came to 1 base and at J to 4 bases, leaving 4 bases not matched to a gene. Germline loops: CDR1 SNHLY, CDR2 FYNNEI. In nucleotides, the CDR3 is TGTGCCAGCAGTGAAGAGCCGGGACAGGGGAATCAGCCCCAGCATTTT. Translation: CASSEEPGQGNQPQHF.

The V and J genes are TRBV28 and TRBJ1-4, with 10 bases identical to TRBD1. Trimming removed 2 bases from V and 8 bases from J; junction bases left unmatched: 8. From germline, CDR1 is MDHEN and CDR2 SYDVKM. The CDR3 consists of 16 residues. The CDR3 bases are TGTGCCAGCAGTTTAGACAGGGGGCAAGCGGAGGAAAAACTGTTTTTT. Translated: CASSLDRGQAEEKLFF.

The genes are TRBV27 and TRBJ1-2; D unclear. V lost 6 bases and J lost 6, with 11 bases in between. From germline, CDR1 is MNHEY and CDR2 SMNVEV (reference sequence). The CDR3 runs to 12 residues. The CDR3 DNA follows: TGTGCCAGCAGGTCCGAGATCCATGGCTACACCTTC. Protein product: CASRSEIHGYTF.

CDR3 residues: CASIPCVTQYF. The CDR3 region has the DNA TGTGCCAGCATCCCATGCGTTACGCAGTATTTT. The V and J genes are TRBV9 and TRBJ2-3; D not certain. V was trimmed by 6 bases and J by 8 bases, leaving 10 bases between them. CDR3 length equals 11 residues. The germline V gene encodes CDR1 SGDLS and CDR2 YYNGEE.

The chain combines TRBV2 with TRBJ2-7, with a tentative D call TRBD2 (6 bases). From germline, CDR1 is SNHLY and CDR2 FYNNEI. This CDR3 spans 16 amino acids. Trimming removed 3 bases at V and 2 bases at J, with 17 bases between. The CDR3: CASSDPRDLVAYEQYF. The CDR3 DNA sequence: TGTGCCAGCAGTGATCCGCGGGACCTTGTAGCCTACGAGCAGTACTTC.

CDR3 in amino acids: CASLRGGLLTGELFF. CDR3 coding DNA: TGTGCCAGCCTTAGGGGGGGACTTCTCACCGGGGAGCTGTTTTTT. V gene TRBV19 combines with J gene TRBJ2-2; D possibly corresponds to TRBD2 (7 bases). Germline-derived CDR1 and CDR2 are LNHDA and SQIVND (reference sequence). CDR3 length equals 15 residues. Trimming took off 9 bases at V and 4 bases at J, with 18 bases between the two ends.

The chain carries TRBV4-1 and TRBJ1-2; no clear D gene. CDR3 length equals 15 residues. Germline values: CDR1 MGHRA, CDR2 YSYEKL. V was shortened by 1 base and J by 5 bases, with 14 bases between the two germline ends. For the CDR3, the DNA is TGCGCCAGCAGCCAAGCTATACTCTCCGGGTATGGCTACACCTTC. Protein: CASSQAILSGYGYTF.

This sequence joins TRBV6-1 and TRBJ2-5, with D possibly being TRBD2 (5 bases). The length of the CDR3 is 15 residues. V dropped 0 bases and J dropped 4 bases, with 12 bases sitting between them. The germline V gene encodes CDR1 MNHNS and CDR2 SASEGT. In DNA, the CDR3 is TGTGCCAGCAGTGAAGCGGAAGGAGGAGGAGAGACCCAGTACTTC. This encodes CASSEAEGGGETQYF.

Written as DNA, the CDR3 is TGTGCCAGCAGTGAAGGAGCCTTCACCGGGGAGCTGTTTTTT. Its protein product is CASSEGAFTGELFF. This sequence joins TRBV25-1 and TRBJ2-2, with unresolved D. Trimming removed 2 bases from V and 4 bases from J, with 8 bases in between. Germline CDR1 and CDR2: MGHDK and SYGVNS. This CDR3 comprises 14 residues.

This chain joins TRBV7-9 and TRBJ2-2; 9 bases are a match to TRBD1. CDR1 and CDR2 from the germline V gene are SEHNR and FQNEAQ (reference sequence). The CDR3 is 16 residues long. The J segment lost 1 base and the V segment lost 2 bases, leaving 2 bases of the junction unmatched. The DNA of the CDR3 is TGTGCCAGCAGCTTACTGGGACAGGGGAACACCGGGGAGCTGTTTTTT. Protein product: CASSLLGQGNTGELFF.

The chain combines TRBV7-2 with TRBJ2-3; no clear D gene. Germline CDR1 reads SGHTA; CDR2 reads FQGNSA. This CDR3 has 15 amino acids. V was trimmed by 5 bases and J by 4 bases, leaving 16 bases between them. The CDR3 bases are TGTGCCAGCAGCCCCCGGGTTTACGGAGCAGATACGCAGTATTTT. Residues: CASSPRVYGADTQYF.

This clone appeared once. This rearrangement joins TRBV2 to TRBJ2-7; 7 bases agree with TRBD2. With 4 bases clipped from V and 6 bases from J, the junction kept 9 bases outside the gene matches. The CDR3 is made up of 14 amino acids. CDR1 and CDR2 (germline): SNHLY, FYNNEI. CDR3 bases: TGTGCCAGCAGTGCGTTGGCGGGAGTCGCCGAGCAGTACTTC. This gives the protein CASSALAGVAEQYF. The variable domain in full, completed from reference TRBV2 and TRBJ2-7, reads EPEVTQTPSHQVTQMGQEVILRCVPISNHLYFYWYRQILGQKVEFLVSFYNNEISEKSEIFDDQFSVERPDGSNFTLKIRSTKLEDSAMYFCASSALAGVAEQYFGPGTRLTVT.